The 6 T cell receptor beta chains given below trace back to one sample, sequenced in a study of cytomegalovirus exposure and HLA in healthy donors. Primers included in the PCR were 60 Vbeta and 13 Jbeta primers. Profiled with immunoSEQ multiplex PCR; TCRdb holds only in-frame clones, not every one. The sample has about 200,000 clones. The sequencing sample was made of PBMCs. These receptors were obtained from a young man in good health and CMV-seronegative.

The V call is TRBV7-2, the J call TRBJ2-3; no definite D call. Trimming took off 1 base at V and 1 base at J, with 6 bases between the two ends. There are 14 residues in the CDR3. CDR1 is SGHTA and CDR2 is FQGNSA in the germline V gene. CDR3 in amino acids: CASSLVLRTDTQYF. In DNA form, the CDR3 reads TGTGCCAGCAGCTTAGTTCTCCGCACAGATACGCAGTATTTT. The complete variable domain, with remaining parts taken from reference TRBV7-2 and TRBJ2-3, reads GAGVSQSPSNKVTEKGKDVELRCDPISGHTALYWYRQSLGQGLEFLIYFQGNSAPDKSGLPSDRFSAERTGGSVSTLTIQRTQQEDSAVYLCASSLVLRTDTQYFGPGTRLTVL.

The chain employs TRBV30 and TRBJ1-2; D is perhaps TRBD1 (5 bases). Germline CDR1 GTSNPN, CDR2 SVGIG (reference sequence). Trimming took 5 bases from V and 7 from J, leaving 14 bases between them. The CDR3 spans 12 residues. This CDR3 reads CAWSQVIGGYTF. The CDR3, as DNA: TGTGCCTGGTCACAGGTTATAGGTGGCTACACCTTC.

The DNA of the CDR3 is TGCGCCAGCAGCCAAGAAAACATTTATAATTCACCCCTCCACTTT. This encodes CASSQENIYNSPLHF. V gene TRBV4-3 combines with J gene TRBJ1-6; D is uncertain. The CDR3 sequence is 15 residues long. Germline V gene sequence: CDR1 LGHNA, CDR2 YSLEER. V gave up 0 bases and J gave up 4 bases, with 7 bases separating them.

The J gene is TRBJ2-1, the V gene TRBV6-1, with a possible D match to TRBD2 (7 bases). V was pared by 4 bases and J by 7 bases, with 17 bases between. Germline V lookup: CDR1 MNHNS, CDR2 SASEGT. The CDR3 runs 15 residues. The CDR3 loop is CASSGGGAGRNEQFF. CDR3 DNA: TGTGCCAGCAGTGGAGGGGGGGCCGGGAGGAATGAGCAGTTCTTC.

The V call is TRBV11-2, the J call TRBJ1-4; TRBD1 agrees at 9 bases. The germline gives CDR1 SGHAT, CDR2 FQNNGV. This CDR3 region has 15 residues. V shed 5 bases, J shed 4 bases, and the junction held 5 bases outside the gene matches. CDR3 sequence reads: CASSARGQGNEKLFF. DNA of the CDR3: TGTGCCAGCAGCGCCAGGGGACAGGGTAATGAAAAACTGTTTTTT.

The V and J genes are TRBV7-2 and TRBJ2-7, with TRBD1 matching 10 bases. Germline V gene data show CDR1 as SGHTA and CDR2 as FQGNSA. The length of the CDR3 is 15 residues. Germline trimming cut 7 bases from V and 2 bases from J; bases unmatched to any gene: 8. Written as DNA, the CDR3 is TGTGCCAGCATAGGGACCGGGACAGGGGCCTACGAGCAGTACTTC. It yields the protein CASIGTGTGAYEQYF.